The clone carrying this TCR beta chain was found a few times. Its antigen remains unidentified. This sample was taken from a study of beta chain features in type 1 diabetes. On the study more broadly: Across every sample, around 110,000,000 sorted cells were examined in total.

Every isolated RNA sample was fully reverse transcribed, so sequencing captured expressed TCRB transcripts. Mean read depth for naive, central memory and regulatory T cell samples was around 3.8 million reads. This table comes from immunoSEQ multiplex PCR, and its TCRdb copy is limited to in-frame clones, with some not included. The data contain approximately 120,000 clones, 17% of them seen just once; the ten biggest clones take up 2.6%. Overall study findings and caveats: Shorter TCRB CDR3s, moderately but significantly so, marked every one of the four CD4+ subsets in Type 1 diabetes patients.

Every single donor gave one heparinised blood draw, and these averaged roughly 100 mL. Sequencing used central memory CD4+ T cells from blood. The TCR comes from a man younger than 35 with type 1 diabetes.

CDR3 in DNA: TGCAGTGCTCTAAGCCCTGAAGCTTTCTTT. Its translation is CSALSPEAFF. The chain links TRBV20-1 to TRBJ1-1; D gene ambiguous. With 5 bases removed from V and 6 bases from J, the gap between germline ends came to 7 bases. Germline V gives CDR1 DFQATT, CDR2 SNEGSKA (reference sequence). This CDR3 is built from 10 residues.